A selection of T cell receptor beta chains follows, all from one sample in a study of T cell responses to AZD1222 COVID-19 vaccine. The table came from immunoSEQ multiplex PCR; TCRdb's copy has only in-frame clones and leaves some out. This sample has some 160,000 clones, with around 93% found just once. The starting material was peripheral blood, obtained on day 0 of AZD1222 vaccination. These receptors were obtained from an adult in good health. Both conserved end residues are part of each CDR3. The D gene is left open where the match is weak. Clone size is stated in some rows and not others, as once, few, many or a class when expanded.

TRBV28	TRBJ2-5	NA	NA	CASTNARVGETQYF	TGTGCCAGCACCAACGCCAGGGTAGGAGAGACCCAGTACTTC
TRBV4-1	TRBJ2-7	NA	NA	CASSQGVLGITYEQYF	TGCGCCAGCAGCCAAGGTGTGTTGGGAATCACCTACGAGCAGTACTTC
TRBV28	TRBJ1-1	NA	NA	CASSSSGRNTEAFF	TGTGCCAGCAGCTCCTCGGGCAGGAACACTGAAGCTTTCTTT
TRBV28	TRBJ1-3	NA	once	CASSLSGPGNTIYF	TGTGCCAGCAGTTTATCAGGGCCTGGAAACACCATATATTTT
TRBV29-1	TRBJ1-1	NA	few	CSARGVNTEAFF	TGCAGCGCTCGGGGTGTGAACACTGAAGCTTTCTTT
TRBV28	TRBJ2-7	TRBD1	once	CASSPPGQSYEQYF	TGTGCCAGCAGTCCGCCGGGACAGAGCTACGAGCAGTACTTC
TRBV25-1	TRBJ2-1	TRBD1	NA	CASSDPTGLSSYNEQFF	TGTGCCAGCAGTGACCCGACAGGGCTAAGCTCCTACAATGAGCAGTTCTTC
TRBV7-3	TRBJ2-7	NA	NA	CASSLIGLACEQYF	TGTGCCAGCAGCTTAATTGGGCTAGCTTGCGAGCAGTACTTC
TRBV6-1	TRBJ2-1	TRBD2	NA	CASSAGTSGSSNEQFF	TGTGCCAGCAGTGCCGGGACTAGCGGGAGCTCTAATGAGCAGTTCTTC
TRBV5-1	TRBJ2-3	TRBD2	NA	CASSPRTSGRGTDTQYF	TGCGCCAGCAGCCCAAGGACTAGCGGGAGGGGCACAGATACGCAGTATTTT
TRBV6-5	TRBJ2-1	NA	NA	CASSYSSNEQFF	TGTGCCAGCAGTTACTCGAGCAATGAGCAGTTCTTC
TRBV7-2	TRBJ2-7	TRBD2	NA	CASSLGGGRNTYEQYF	TGTGCCAGCAGCTTAGGTGGCGGGAGGAACACCTACGAGCAGTACTTC
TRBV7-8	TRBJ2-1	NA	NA	CASSLTENSYNEQFF	TGTGCCAGCAGCTTAACGGAGAACTCCTACAATGAGCAGTTCTTC
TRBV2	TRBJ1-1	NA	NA	CASSEGRDIEAFF	TGTGCCAGCAGTGAAGGGAGGGACATCGAAGCTTTCTTT
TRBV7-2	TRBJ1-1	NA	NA	CASREDTGNTEAFF	TGTGCCAGCAGGGAAGACACAGGGAACACTGAAGCTTTCTTT
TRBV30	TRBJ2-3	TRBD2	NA	CAGSGRGTDTQYF	TGTGCCGGAAGCGGGAGGGGCACAGATACGCAGTATTTT
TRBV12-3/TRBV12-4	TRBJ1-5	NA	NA	CASSLWGVQPQHF	TGTGCCAGCAGTTTGTGGGGTGTTCAGCCCCAGCATTTT
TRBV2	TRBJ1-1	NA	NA	CASMLFRDSEAFF	TGTGCCAGCATGCTTTTCAGGGATTCTGAAGCTTTCTTT
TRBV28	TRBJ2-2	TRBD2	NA	CASSLTPWTGGAGELFF	TGTGCCAGCAGTTTAACCCCCTGGACCGGGGGGGCCGGGGAGCTGTTTTTT
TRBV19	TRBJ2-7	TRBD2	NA	CASSLLAGALYEQYF	TGTGCCAGTAGCCTTCTAGCGGGAGCCCTCTACGAGCAGTACTTC
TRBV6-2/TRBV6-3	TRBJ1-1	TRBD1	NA	CASSYFRGQMNTEAFF	TGTGCCAGCAGTTACTTCCGGGGACAGATGAACACTGAAGCTTTCTTT
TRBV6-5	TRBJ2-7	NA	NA	CASRGRNNEQYF	TGTGCCAGTCGGGGGAGGAACAACGAGCAGTACTTC
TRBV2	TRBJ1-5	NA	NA	CASSESQAAGQPQHF	TGTGCCAGCAGTGAATCACAGGCGGCAGGTCAGCCCCAGCATTTT
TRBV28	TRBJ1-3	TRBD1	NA	CASSESGTGGAHGNTIYF	TGTGCCAGCAGTGAATCCGGGACAGGGGGCGCCCATGGAAACACCATATATTTT
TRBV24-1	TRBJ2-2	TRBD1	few	CATRGQGVTGELFF	TGTGCCACCAGAGGACAGGGGGTCACCGGGGAGCTGTTTTTT
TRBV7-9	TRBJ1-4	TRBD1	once	CASSTGQGGEKLFF	TGTGCCAGCAGCACCGGACAGGGAGGGGAAAAACTGTTTTTT
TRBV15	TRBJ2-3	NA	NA	CATSRDQVRDTQYF	TGTGCCACCAGCAGAGATCAAGTTAGGGATACGCAGTATTTT
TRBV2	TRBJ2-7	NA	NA	CASSALTLEQYF	TGTGCCAGCAGTGCCCTCACGCTCGAGCAGTACTTC
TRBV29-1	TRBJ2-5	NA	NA	CSVDDREYQETQYF	TGCAGCGTTGACGACAGAGAGTACCAAGAGACCCAGTACTTC
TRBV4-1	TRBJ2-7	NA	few	CASSQESLSSPSYEQYF	TGCGCCAGCAGCCAAGAGAGTCTGAGCTCCCCCTCCTACGAGCAGTACTTC
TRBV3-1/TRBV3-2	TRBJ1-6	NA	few	CASSADRTYNSPLHF	TGTGCCAGCAGCGCCGACAGGACCTATAATTCACCCCTCCACTTT
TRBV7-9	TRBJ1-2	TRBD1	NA	CASSFDRAASYTF	TGTGCCAGCAGCTTCGACAGGGCGGCGAGCTACACCTTC
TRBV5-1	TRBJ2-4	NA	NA	CASRLMIARQSTPIAKNIQYF	TGCGCCAGCAGGCTGATGATTGCCCGACAGAGTACCCCAATAGCCAAAAACATTCAGTACTTC
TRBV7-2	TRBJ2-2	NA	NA	CASSPRDGNTGELFF	TGTGCCAGCAGCCCTAGGGACGGGAACACCGGGGAGCTGTTTTTT
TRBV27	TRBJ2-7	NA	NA	CASSRTYSSYEQYF	TGTGCCAGCAGCCGGACATATAGCTCCTACGAGCAGTACTTC
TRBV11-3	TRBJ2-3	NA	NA	CASSRGSVTDTQYF	TGTGCCAGCAGCCGCGGGTCAGTCACAGATACGCAGTATTTT
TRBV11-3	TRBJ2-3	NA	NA	CASSLGGTDTQYF	TGTGCCAGCAGCTTAGGGGGCACGGATACGCAGTATTTT
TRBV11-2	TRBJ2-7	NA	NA	CASSLGVGYEQYF	TGTGCCAGCAGCTTAGGGGTGGGCTACGAGCAGTACTTC